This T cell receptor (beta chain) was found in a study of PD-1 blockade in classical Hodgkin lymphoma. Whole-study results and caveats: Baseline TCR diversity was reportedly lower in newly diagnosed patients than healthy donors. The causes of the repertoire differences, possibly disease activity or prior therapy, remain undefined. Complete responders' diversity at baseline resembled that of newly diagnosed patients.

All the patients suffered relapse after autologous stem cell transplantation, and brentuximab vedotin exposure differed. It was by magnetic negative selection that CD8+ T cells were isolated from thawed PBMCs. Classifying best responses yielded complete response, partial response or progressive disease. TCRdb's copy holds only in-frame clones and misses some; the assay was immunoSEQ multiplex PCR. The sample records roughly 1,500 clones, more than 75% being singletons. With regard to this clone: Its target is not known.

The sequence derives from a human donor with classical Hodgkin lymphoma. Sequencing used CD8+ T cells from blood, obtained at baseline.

CDR3 nucleotide sequence: TGTGCCAGCAGCTTAGAACAGGGAATAGCCGGGGAGCTGTTTTTT. As protein: CASSLEQGIAGELFF. The genes are TRBV11-3 and TRBJ2-2; a possible D gene is TRBD1 (6 bases). The CDR3 consists of 15 residues. V gave up 0 bases and J gave up 6 bases, with 11 bases separating them. Germline CDR1 is SGHNT and CDR2 is YENEEA.